Listed here are 20 T cell receptor beta chains from one sample, sequenced in a study of blood T cell repertoires in COVID-19. Measured with immunoSEQ multiplex PCR; TCRdb has only the in-frame clones, and not every one. The sample has some 110,000 clones, approximately 83% seen once; the top ten hold under 0.85%. The sample comprised peripheral blood. The source is a woman aged 70-85 years with acute or convalescent COVID-19.

As DNA, the CDR3 is TGTGCCATCAGTGAACGGACAGGGGCCCATCAGCCCCAGCATTTT. Translating gives CAISERTGAHQPQHF. This chain joins TRBV10-3 and TRBJ1-5, with TRBD1 matching over 9 bases. Per the germline V gene, CDR1 is ENHRY and CDR2 is SYGVKD. V trimming: 3 bases; J trimming: 5 bases; junction bases outside the gene matches: 5. There are 15 residues in the CDR3.

The gene calls are TRBV5-8 and TRBJ2-3; TRBD2 aligns across 9 bases. This CDR3 comprises 15 residues. V was pared by 1 base and J by 4 bases, with 4 bases of the junction left unmatched. The germline CDR1 and CDR2 sequences are SGHTS and YDEGEE. CDR3 coding DNA: TGTGCCAGCAGCTTGAGCGGGGGGCCCCCAGATACGCAGTATTTT. Translating gives CASSLSGGPPDTQYF.

J is TRBJ1-1 and V is TRBV19; D might be TRBD1 (6 bases). The CDR3 spans 15 residues. Trimming left V 2 bases short and J 4 bases short, with 14 bases between. Germline V gene data show CDR1 as LNHDA and CDR2 as SQIVND (reference sequence). The DNA for the CDR3 is TGTGCCAGTAGTATACGGCGGGGGGCCGGCACTGAAGCTTTCTTT. This gives the protein CASSIRRGAGTEAFF.

The chain uses TRBV19 and TRBJ2-5, with D possibly TRBD2 on 6 matching bases. This CDR3 is built from 13 residues. V was pared by 6 bases and J by 3 bases, with 11 bases between. CDR1 is LNHDA and CDR2 is SQIVND in the germline V gene (reference sequence). The CDR3 nucleotides are TGTGCCAGTAGGGGACTGGGGGAAGAGACCCAGTACTTC. It is translated as CASRGLGEETQYF.

The chain uses TRBV29-1 and TRBJ2-2, with 12 bases identical to TRBD2. The V gene's germline CDR1 is SQVTM and CDR2 ANQGSEA. This CDR3 is 15 amino acids long. J was trimmed by 5 bases and V by 4 bases; bases with no gene match: 5. Here the CDR3 DNA reads TGCAGCGTTGTCCGCGGGACTAGCGGGACCGGGGAGCTGTTTTTT. Residues: CSVVRGTSGTGELFF.

This chain uses TRBV4-1 with TRBJ2-3; TRBD2 is a possible D gene (7 bases). Deletions cut 4 bases from V and 1 base from J, with 21 bases between. The CDR3 runs to 18 residues. Per the germline V gene, CDR1 is MGHRA and CDR2 is YSYEKL. Written as DNA, the CDR3 is TGCGCCAGCAGCCCTTATATGGGGGCGGGGGCCCGCACAGATACGCAGTATTTT. Translated: CASSPYMGAGARTDTQYF.

This clone appeared a single time. The chain recombines TRBV7-2 with TRBJ1-5; D may be TRBD1 (6 bases). The V gene's germline CDR1 is SGHTA and CDR2 FQGNSA. V was shortened by 1 base and J by 6 bases, with 13 bases between the two germline ends. CDR3 length: 15 residues. The CDR3 nucleotides read TGTGCCAGCAGCTTAGTCCGGGGGGCCGGTCAGCCCCAGCATTTT. Translating gives CASSLVRGAGQPQHF.

The chain's CDR3 is CASSTFSGGPYNEQFF. The DNA for the CDR3 is TGTGCCAGTAGTACTTTTAGCGGGGGACCCTACAATGAGCAGTTCTTC. This chain joins TRBV19 and TRBJ2-1, with TRBD2 identical over 9 bases. Germline assignment: CDR1 LNHDA and CDR2 SQIVND (reference sequence). The CDR3 has 16 residues. Trimming took 4 bases from V and 2 from J; bases not matched to a gene: 6.

The V and J genes are TRBV6-5 and TRBJ2-2; D is unresolved. Germline V gives CDR1 MNHEY, CDR2 SVGAGI. V lost 6 bases and J 6 bases, leaving 17 bases between the germline ends. CDR3 length: 15 residues. The CDR3, as DNA: TGTGCCAGCAGCTCCCGGGTCCTAAACGCCGGGGAGCTGTTTTTT. It yields the protein CASSSRVLNAGELFF.

This chain uses TRBV2 with TRBJ1-6; possibly TRBD1 for D (5 bases). V lost 6 bases and J 14 bases, leaving 17 bases between the germline ends. The CDR3 is 13 amino acids. The germline V gene encodes CDR1 SNHLY and CDR2 FYNNEI. The CDR3 spells CASRDTPQGTLHF. DNA of the CDR3: TGTGCCAGCAGGGACACGCCCCAGGGAACCCTCCACTTT.

The chain links TRBV28 to TRBJ2-5, with 13 nucleotides matching TRBD2. The CDR3 sequence is 20 residues long. CDR1 and CDR2 (germline): MDHEN, SYDVKM. The V and J ends lost 3 bases and 1 base, in that order; junction bases with no gene match: 14. The DNA of the CDR3 is TGTGCCAGCAGTTTTTGTGGTTCGATGACTAGCGGGAGGTTCCAAGAGACCCAGTACTTC. This sequence encodes CASSFCGSMTSGRFQETQYF. Together with reference TRBV28 and TRBJ2-5, the CDR3 gives the full variable domain: DVKVTQSSRYLVKRTGEKVFLECVQDMDHENMFWYRQDPGLGLRLIYFSYDVKMKEKGDIPEGYSVSREKKERFSLILESASTNQTSMYLCASSFCGSMTSGRFQETQYFGPGTRLLVL.

The genes are TRBV3-1 (or the pseudogene TRBV3-2) and TRBJ1-2; D unclear. Looked up from germline, CDR1 is LGHDT and CDR2 is YNNKEL (reference sequence). V shed 4 bases and J shed 8 bases, with 8 bases lying between them. This CDR3 has 11 amino acids. CDR3 loop: CASSRGRGYTF. The CDR3 DNA is TGTGCCAGCAGCCGCGGTCGGGGCTACACCTTC.

The chain uses TRBV9 and TRBJ2-1, with TRBD2 matching over 7 bases. Trimming removed 0 bases from V and 2 bases from J; junction bases left unmatched: 11. Per the germline V gene, CDR1 is SGDLS and CDR2 is YYNGEE. This CDR3 has 18 residues. The CDR3 reads CASSVGGSWDITYNEQFF. The CDR3 DNA reads as TGTGCCAGCAGCGTAGGCGGGAGTTGGGATATAACCTACAATGAGCAGTTCTTC.

This sequence joins TRBV11-2 and TRBJ1-6, with a tentative D call TRBD1 (5 bases). CDR3 length: 18 amino acids. V was cut by 5 bases and J by 1 base, with 18 bases left in between. CDR1 and CDR2 (germline): SGHAT, FQNNGV. The CDR3 DNA reads TGTGCCAGCAGCCCCGAGGGAGGGGTCGGGTCCTATAATTCACCCCTCCACTTT. Translation: CASSPEGGVGSYNSPLHF. The whole variable domain, filled in from reference TRBV11-2 and TRBJ1-6, reads EAGVAQSPRYKIIEKRQSVAFWCNPISGHATLYWYQQILGQGPKLLIQFQNNGVVDDSQLPKDRFSAERLKGVDSTLKIQPAKLEDSAVYLCASSPEGGVGSYNSPLHFGNGTRLTVT.

This clone came up a few times. The CDR3 bases are TGTGCCAGCAGTCCCCCAGGGGCAAGTGAAGCTTTCTTT. It is translated as CASSPPGASEAFF. The chain joins TRBV12-3 or TRBV12-4 to TRBJ1-1; TRBD1 might be the D (6 bases). Trimming removed 5 bases from V and 7 bases from J, with 14 bases in between. CDR3 size: 13 residues.

This clone was seen once. The rearrangement joins TRBV5-4 to TRBJ2-7, with 8 bases identical to TRBD2. Germline assignment: CDR1 SGHNT and CDR2 YYREEE (reference sequence). The junction had 8 bases not matched to a gene; V was cut back by 0 bases and J by 6 bases. There are 15 residues in the CDR3. Here the CDR3 DNA reads TGTGCCAGCAGCTTGGATGCGGGGGCGGGAGGCGAGCAGTACTTC. Amino acids: CASSLDAGAGGEQYF.

The chain couples TRBV19 to TRBJ1-1, with TRBD1 identical over 8 bases. Per germline, CDR1 LNHDA and CDR2 SQIVND (reference sequence). Trimming at V came to 8 bases and at J to 5 bases, leaving 7 bases not matched to a gene. The CDR3 is 13 residues long. The DNA of the CDR3 is TGTGCCAGTGGCGCGCAGGGGGCGACTGAAGCTTTCTTT. Translated, it gives CASGAQGATEAFF.

This chain joins TRBV5-4 and TRBJ2-2; D possibly corresponds to TRBD1 (6 bases). V lost 0 bases and J lost 5, with 8 bases in between. The CDR3 has 14 residues. The V gene's germline CDR1 is SGHNT and CDR2 YYREEE (reference sequence). The CDR3 is CASSLGGGTGELFF. DNA of the CDR3: TGTGCCAGCAGCTTGGGAGGGGGAACCGGGGAGCTGTTTTTT.

V is TRBV30 and J is TRBJ2-2; unclear D gene. The ends were cut back, 1 base at V and 2 bases at J, with 8 bases in the middle. The CDR3 sequence is 14 residues long. In germline, CDR1 is GTSNPN, CDR2 SVGIG (reference sequence). The CDR3 here is CAWSGNYNTGELFF. The CDR3 DNA is TGTGCCTGGAGTGGAAACTATAACACCGGGGAGCTGTTTTTT.

The chain employs TRBV19 and TRBJ2-5, with a tentative D call TRBD1 (5 bases). CDR3 length: 13 residues. Trimming removed 7 bases at V and 0 bases at J, with 9 bases between. CDR1 is LNHDA and CDR2 is SQIVND in the germline V gene (reference sequence). The CDR3 is CASTSGYQETQYF. CDR3 DNA sequence: TGTGCCAGTACCTCAGGGTACCAAGAGACCCAGTACTTC. Variable domain in full (rest from reference TRBV19 and TRBJ2-5): DGGITQSPKYLFRKEGQNVTLSCEQNLNHDAMYWYRQDPGQGLRLIYYSQIVNDFQKGDIAEGYSVSREKKESFPLTVTSAQKNPTAFYLCASTSGYQETQYFGPGTRLLVL.